These T cell receptor beta chains were read from a single sample in a study of blood T cell repertoires in COVID-19. The data were produced by immunoSEQ multiplex PCR, yet TCRdb's version contains in-frame clones alone and is incomplete. The profile shows some 250,000 clones, 86% of them singletons. The material sequenced was peripheral blood. Receptor source: a woman in her twenties or thirties who had recovered from COVID-19. Each CDR3 is given with its conserved first and last residue. Fields, in order: CDR3 protein, CDR3 DNA, V gene, D gene, J gene, clone size. The D gene is left open where the match is weak. Where a row states a size, it is once, few, many or the class of an expanded clone; other rows omit it.

CDR3 protein: CSVEEGSSVPYEQYF; CDR3 DNA: TGCAGCGTTGAAGAGGGCAGTTCAGTCCCTTACGAGCAGTACTTC; V gene: TRBV29-1; D gene: -; J gene: TRBJ2-7; clone size: -
CDR3 protein: CASSVDSGNTEAFF; CDR3 DNA: TGTGCCAGCAGCGTAGATTCAGGGAACACTGAAGCTTTCTTT; V gene: TRBV9; D gene: -; J gene: TRBJ1-1; clone size: -
CDR3 protein: CASSLVGWTDNTGELFF; CDR3 DNA: TGTGCCAGCAGCTTAGTCGGATGGACAGATAACACCGGGGAGCTGTTTTTT; V gene: TRBV11-2; D gene: -; J gene: TRBJ2-2; clone size: -
CDR3 protein: CASSDSGTDGNTIYF; CDR3 DNA: TGTGCCAGCAGCGACTCCGGGACTGACGGAAACACCATATATTTT; V gene: TRBV9; D gene: -; J gene: TRBJ1-3; clone size: -
CDR3 protein: CASSLPTSGAPNSYNEQFF; CDR3 DNA: TGTGCCAGCAGCTTACCGACTAGCGGGGCACCCAACTCCTACAATGAGCAGTTCTTC; V gene: TRBV7-9; D gene: TRBD2; J gene: TRBJ2-1; clone size: -
CDR3 protein: CASSAITGEGFADTQYF; CDR3 DNA: TGTGCCAGCAGCGCTATTACGGGGGAGGGGTTTGCAGATACGCAGTATTTT; V gene: TRBV4-2; D gene: TRBD2; J gene: TRBJ2-3; clone size: -
CDR3 protein: CASSGQGYGYTF; CDR3 DNA: TGTGCCAGCAGTGGACAGGGCTATGGCTACACCTTC; V gene: TRBV2; D gene: TRBD1; J gene: TRBJ1-2; clone size: -
CDR3 protein: CASSQPTSGGGYEQFF; CDR3 DNA: TGTGCCAGCAGCCAACCGACTAGCGGGGGTGGCTATGAGCAGTTCTTC; V gene: TRBV9; D gene: TRBD2; J gene: TRBJ2-1; clone size: -
CDR3 protein: CASSFRGGYEQYF; CDR3 DNA: TGTGCCAGCAGTTTTCGGGGTGGCTACGAGCAGTACTTC; V gene: TRBV12-3/TRBV12-4; D gene: -; J gene: TRBJ2-7; clone size: -
CDR3 protein: CASSQDRAAAGELFF; CDR3 DNA: TGTGCCAGCAGCCAGGACAGGGCAGCGGCCGGGGAGCTGTTTTTT; V gene: TRBV6-6; D gene: TRBD1; J gene: TRBJ2-2; clone size: -
CDR3 protein: CASSTPGTGINTQYF; CDR3 DNA: TGTGCCAGCAGCACCCCCGGGACAGGGATAAATACGCAGTATTTT; V gene: TRBV7-6; D gene: TRBD1; J gene: TRBJ2-3; clone size: -
CDR3 protein: CASSPTGTGGNQPQHF; CDR3 DNA: TGTGCCAGCTCACCCACCGGGACAGGAGGCAATCAGCCCCAGCATTTT; V gene: TRBV18; D gene: TRBD1; J gene: TRBJ1-5; clone size: -
CDR3 protein: CASSGGRSRTDTQYF; CDR3 DNA: TGTGCCAGCAGCGGCGGTCGGTCCCGCACAGATACGCAGTATTTT; V gene: TRBV5-6; D gene: -; J gene: TRBJ2-3; clone size: -
CDR3 protein: CASSQDHGNSPLHF; CDR3 DNA: TGTGCCAGCAGCCAAGACCACGGTAATTCACCCCTCCACTTT; V gene: TRBV3-1/TRBV3-2; D gene: -; J gene: TRBJ1-6; clone size: -
CDR3 protein: CASSLVHSLYEQYF; CDR3 DNA: TGTGCCAGCAGCTTAGTCCACAGTCTCTACGAGCAGTACTTC; V gene: TRBV7-2; D gene: -; J gene: TRBJ2-7; clone size: -
CDR3 protein: CASGPGGLGTQYF; CDR3 DNA: TGTGCTAGTGGTCCGGGGGGGCTAGGGACCCAGTACTTC; V gene: TRBV12-5; D gene: TRBD2; J gene: TRBJ2-5; clone size: -
CDR3 protein: CAISESPYPRGTEAFF; CDR3 DNA: TGTGCCATCAGTGAGTCGCCCTACCCCCGGGGGACTGAAGCTTTCTTT; V gene: TRBV10-3; D gene: -; J gene: TRBJ1-1; clone size: once
CDR3 protein: CASSFGGVNTEAFF; CDR3 DNA: TGCGCCAGCAGCTTCGGGGGAGTGAACACTGAAGCTTTCTTT; V gene: TRBV5-1; D gene: -; J gene: TRBJ1-1; clone size: -
CDR3 protein: CASSEEETQYF; CDR3 DNA: TGCGCCAGCAGTGAAGAGGAGACCCAGTACTTC; V gene: TRBV10-2; D gene: -; J gene: TRBJ2-5; clone size: -
CDR3 protein: CASSVGVLSERDTEAFF; CDR3 DNA: TGTGCCAGCAGCGTAGGGGTCCTTTCTGAGCGGGACACTGAAGCTTTCTTT; V gene: TRBV9; D gene: -; J gene: TRBJ1-1; clone size: -
CDR3 protein: CASSQRGGETQYF; CDR3 DNA: TGTGCCAGCAGCCAGAGGGGGGGGGAGACCCAGTACTTC; V gene: TRBV7-2; D gene: -; J gene: TRBJ2-5; clone size: -
CDR3 protein: CASSVGSGARDTEAFF; CDR3 DNA: TGTGCCAGCAGCGTAGGGTCAGGGGCTAGGGACACTGAAGCTTTCTTT; V gene: TRBV9; D gene: -; J gene: TRBJ1-1; clone size: once
CDR3 protein: CASSSRTGINEQFF; CDR3 DNA: TGTGCCAGCTCAAGCCGGACGGGAATCAATGAGCAGTTCTTC; V gene: TRBV18; D gene: -; J gene: TRBJ2-1; clone size: -
CDR3 protein: CASSPSQGQGLSFF; CDR3 DNA: TGTGCCAGCTCACCATCTCAGGGACAGGGGTTGTCTTTCTTT; V gene: TRBV18; D gene: TRBD1; J gene: TRBJ1-1; clone size: -
CDR3 protein: CASSLELAGAQETQYF; CDR3 DNA: TGCGCCAGCAGCTTGGAACTAGCGGGGGCTCAAGAGACCCAGTACTTC; V gene: TRBV5-1; D gene: TRBD2; J gene: TRBJ2-5; clone size: -
CDR3 protein: CASSETIGRGTNTDTQYF; CDR3 DNA: TGCGCCAGCAGTGAGACCATAGGGCGGGGGACAAACACAGATACGCAGTATTTT; V gene: TRBV10-2; D gene: -; J gene: TRBJ2-3; clone size: once
CDR3 protein: CASSQPDRGYGYTF; CDR3 DNA: TGCGCCAGCAGCCAACCTGACAGGGGCTATGGCTACACCTTC; V gene: TRBV4-3; D gene: TRBD1; J gene: TRBJ1-2; clone size: few
CDR3 protein: CASSPNRGDSPLHF; CDR3 DNA: TGTGCCAGCTCACCAAACAGGGGGGATTCACCCCTCCACTTT; V gene: TRBV18; D gene: TRBD1; J gene: TRBJ1-6; clone size: -
CDR3 protein: CASSLWGDRGPTEAFF; CDR3 DNA: TGTGCCAGCAGCTTATGGGGAGACAGGGGGCCCACTGAAGCTTTCTTT; V gene: TRBV11-1; D gene: TRBD1; J gene: TRBJ1-1; clone size: -
CDR3 protein: CASSLGGRKTQYF; CDR3 DNA: TGTGCCAGCAGCTTGGGGGGGCGAAAGACCCAGTACTTC; V gene: TRBV5-6; D gene: -; J gene: TRBJ2-5; clone size: once
CDR3 protein: CAWNFERASSDIQYF; CDR3 DNA: TGTGCCTGGAACTTCGAGCGGGCTTCCTCAGACATTCAGTACTTC; V gene: TRBV30; D gene: -; J gene: TRBJ2-4; clone size: once
CDR3 protein: CASSTPTGGNEQFF; CDR3 DNA: TGTGCCAGTAGTACACCTACAGGGGGCAATGAGCAGTTCTTC; V gene: TRBV19; D gene: TRBD1; J gene: TRBJ2-1; clone size: -
CDR3 protein: CASSPQGRAEGETQYF; CDR3 DNA: TGTGCCAGCAGCCCTCAGGGGCGGGCCGAGGGGGAGACCCAGTACTTC; V gene: TRBV7-2; D gene: -; J gene: TRBJ2-5; clone size: -
CDR3 protein: CASNLLLGAGTYEQYF; CDR3 DNA: TGTGCCAGCAACTTGCTTTTAGGGGCGGGGACGTACGAGCAGTACTTC; V gene: TRBV5-5; D gene: -; J gene: TRBJ2-7; clone size: few
CDR3 protein: CASSDGEQFF; CDR3 DNA: TGTGCCAGCAGTGACGGGGAGCAGTTCTTC; V gene: TRBV2; D gene: -; J gene: TRBJ2-1; clone size: -
CDR3 protein: CASSLGTGLDQPQHF; CDR3 DNA: TGTGCCAGCAGCCTCGGAACAGGGTTGGATCAGCCCCAGCATTTT; V gene: TRBV3-1/TRBV3-2; D gene: -; J gene: TRBJ1-5; clone size: -
CDR3 protein: CSALANEQFF; CDR3 DNA: TGCAGTGCTCTAGCTAATGAGCAGTTCTTC; V gene: TRBV20-1; D gene: -; J gene: TRBJ2-1; clone size: -
CDR3 protein: CASSLEGISPLHF; CDR3 DNA: TGTGCCAGCAGCTTAGAGGGGATTTCACCCCTCCACTTT; V gene: TRBV7-2; D gene: -; J gene: TRBJ1-6; clone size: -
CDR3 protein: CASSYGSEETQYF; CDR3 DNA: TGTGCCAGCAGCTATGGCAGTGAAGAGACCCAGTACTTC; V gene: TRBV7-3; D gene: -; J gene: TRBJ2-5; clone size: -
CDR3 protein: CASSLASLVGFLVVETQYF; CDR3 DNA: TGTGCCAGCAGCTTGGCCTCACTAGTGGGTTTTCTGGTTGTAGAGACCCAGTACTTC; V gene: TRBV5-4; D gene: -; J gene: TRBJ2-5; clone size: -
CDR3 protein: CASQTGNTIYF; CDR3 DNA: TGTGCCAGCCAAACTGGAAACACCATATATTTT; V gene: TRBV6-6; D gene: -; J gene: TRBJ1-3; clone size: -
CDR3 protein: CASSLVAVAGGNTGELFF; CDR3 DNA: TGTGCCAGCAGCTTAGTAGCGGTTGCAGGGGGGAACACCGGGGAGCTGTTTTTT; V gene: TRBV7-6; D gene: -; J gene: TRBJ2-2; clone size: -
CDR3 protein: CASSPTTTRLHEQFF; CDR3 DNA: TGTGCCAGCTCACCCACTACGACCCGTCTCCATGAGCAGTTCTTC; V gene: TRBV18; D gene: -; J gene: TRBJ2-1; clone size: -
CDR3 protein: CASSQDHTTDSPLHF; CDR3 DNA: TGCGCCAGCAGCCAAGATCACACCACCGATTCACCCCTCCACTTT; V gene: TRBV4-3; D gene: -; J gene: TRBJ1-6; clone size: few
CDR3 protein: CRARSGDTQYF; CDR3 DNA: TGCAGGGCCCGGTCGGGAGATACGCAGTATTTT; V gene: TRBV20-1; D gene: -; J gene: TRBJ2-3; clone size: -
CDR3 protein: CASSEGLAGWAYNEQFF; CDR3 DNA: TGTGCCAGCAGTGAGGGACTAGCGGGGTGGGCCTACAATGAGCAGTTCTTC; V gene: TRBV6-1; D gene: TRBD2; J gene: TRBJ2-1; clone size: once